The 17 T cell receptor beta chains below all came from one sample that was sequenced in a study of metastatic and nonmetastatic thyroid tumors. Patients had received no treatment of any kind before thyroid surgery. MiXCR re-clonotyped the PCR reads for TCRdb. The table shows 8,000 to 10,000 clones, with 25% to 40% occurring only once. The sample taken for sequencing was adjacent normal tissue. The receptors here all came from a female donor with papillary thyroid cancer or a benign thyroid nodule (not recorded which). Some clones in this sample may be carry-over from other donors' samples.

The rearrangement links TRBV5-1 to TRBJ2-1; D is unclear. V gave up 1 base and J gave up 5 bases, with 13 bases separating them. The germline CDR1 and CDR2 sequences are SGHRS and YFSETQ. This CDR3 is 15 amino acids long. The CDR3 DNA reads as TGCGCCAGCAGCTTGACGTCAGTCGCCGACAATGAGCAGTTCTTC. Translation: CASSLTSVADNEQFF.

The rearrangement joins TRBV11-3 to TRBJ2-2; D not resolved. The V end was cut by 1 base, the J end by 6 bases, with 6 bases between. The CDR3 extends over 13 amino acids. Germline lookup yields CDR1 SGHNT and CDR2 YENEEA. CDR3 residues: CASSLVVAGELFF. The CDR3 DNA is TGTGCCAGCAGCTTAGTGGTTGCCGGGGAGCTGTTTTTT.

This rearrangement joins TRBV28 to TRBJ1-6; D gene ambiguous. The CDR3 extends over 13 amino acids. Trimming took 4 bases from V and 7 from J, leaving 8 bases between them. From germline, CDR1 is MDHEN and CDR2 SYDVKM. CDR3 sequence: CASSYKMNSPLHF. The CDR3 region has the DNA TGTGCCAGCAGTTACAAGATGAATTCACCCCTCCACTTT.

Concerning this clone itself: Compared with germline, one end of the junction differs, possibly owing to a read error. The rearrangement links TRBV3-1 to TRBJ2-1; tentative D call: TRBD2 (5 bases). The germline gives CDR1 LGHDT, CDR2 YNNKEL (reference sequence). This CDR3 contains 15 residues. The CDR3 region is CASSRLSSSYNDQFF. The CDR3 DNA follows: TGTGCCAGCAGTCGACTATCTAGCTCCTACAATGATCAGTTCTTC.

This clone is classed as medium-sized. This chain connects TRBV12-3 or TRBV12-4 to TRBJ2-6; possibly TRBD1 for D (5 bases). CDR3 length: 16 residues. V shed 5 bases and J shed 3 bases, with 14 bases lying between them. The CDR3 protein is CASSPEPGIGANVLTF. For the CDR3, the DNA is TGTGCCAGCAGTCCAGAGCCAGGGATTGGGGCCAACGTCCTGACTTTC.

V usage is TRBV5-6 and J usage is TRBJ1-3; perhaps TRBD1 as D (5 bases). The V gene's germline CDR1 is SGHDT and CDR2 YYEEEE. The CDR3 runs 13 residues. Trimming left V 2 bases short and J 7 bases short, with 10 bases between. The CDR3 bases are TGTGCCAGCAGCTTCAGAGGGGACAACACCATATATTTT. It is translated as CASSFRGDNTIYF.

This clone was seen a handful of times. The chain joins TRBV28 to TRBJ1-2; no definite D call. The germline gives CDR1 MDHEN, CDR2 SYDVKM. V was cut by 3 bases and J by 4 bases, with 3 bases left in between. CDR3 length: 11 residues. DNA for the CDR3: TGTGCCAGCAGTTTGTCCTATGGCTACACCTTC. As protein: CASSLSYGYTF.

V usage is TRBV20-1 and J usage is TRBJ2-7, with 11 bases that match TRBD1. The V gene's germline CDR1 is DFQATT and CDR2 SNEGSKA (reference sequence). The ends lost 6 bases at V and 0 bases at J; junction bases unmatched: 13. The CDR3 totals 17 residues. The CDR3 sequence is CSAESPPGQGVSYEQYF. In DNA, the CDR3 is TGCAGTGCCGAGAGTCCACCGGGACAGGGGGTCTCCTACGAGCAGTACTTC.

This chain links TRBV7-3 with TRBJ2-7; possibly TRBD1 or TRBD2 for D (6 bases each). The ends were cut back, 4 bases at V and 4 bases at J, with 17 bases in the middle. The CDR3 covers 15 residues. Looked up from germline, CDR1 is SGHTA and CDR2 is FQGTGA. CDR3 amino acids: CASSSYSGAGYEQYF. Here the CDR3 DNA reads TGTGCCAGCAGCTCCTATTCGGGGGCTGGGTACGAGCAGTACTTC.

This clone has more than one count but fewer than ten. One end of the junction varies from germline; a read error may be responsible. The chain recombines TRBV6-2 or TRBV6-3 with TRBJ2-7; 7 bases line up with TRBD2. The CDR3 runs to 15 residues. Germline CDR1 is MNHEY and CDR2 is SVGEGT. The CDR3 DNA reads as TGCGCCAGCAAAAAGGCGGGAGCGGAGGCGAGCGAGCAGTACTTC. Translating gives CASKKAGAEASEQYF.

CDR3 sequence: CASSVPEGGNLRYNEQFF. CDR3 nucleotides: TGTGCCAGCAGTGTCCCTGAGGGGGGAAACCTTCGCTACAATGAGCAGTTCTTC. This rearrangement joins TRBV2 to TRBJ2-1, with D possibly being TRBD1 or TRBD2 (6 bases each). Trimming removed 4 bases at V and 3 bases at J, with 22 bases between. This CDR3 region has 18 residues. The V gene's germline CDR1 is SNHLY and CDR2 FYNNEI.

V and J are TRBV4-2 and TRBJ2-6, with TRBD1 matching over 11 bases. Trimming took 3 bases from V and 0 from J; bases not matched to a gene: 10. The CDR3 consists of 20 residues. Germline CDR1 reads LGHNA; CDR2 reads YNFKEQ. CDR3 sequence reads: CASSHDRRDRGGSGANVLTF. The CDR3 DNA sequence: TGTGCCAGCAGCCATGACCGACGGGACAGGGGGGGCTCTGGGGCCAACGTCCTGACTTTC.

The V and J genes are TRBV6-4 and TRBJ2-1, with TRBD2 identical over 13 bases. This CDR3 contains 14 residues. In germline, CDR1 is MRHNA, CDR2 SNTAGT. V lost 6 bases to trimming and J lost 4 bases; unmatched junction nucleotides: 0. The chain's CDR3 is CASRTSGRYNEQFF. The CDR3 nucleotides read TGTGCCAGCAGGACTAGCGGGAGGTACAATGAGCAGTTCTTC.

This clone was observed at least ten times. The junction differs from germline at one of its ends, possibly a read error. This rearrangement joins TRBV2 to TRBJ2-7, with 8 nucleotides matching TRBD2. This CDR3 comprises 13 residues. CDR1 and CDR2 from the germline V gene are SNHLY and FYNNEI. For the CDR3, the DNA is TGTGCCTGCGTCGGGGGGGGGGAATACGAGCGGTACTTC. The encoded protein is CACVGGGEYERYF.

The J gene is TRBJ2-7, the V gene TRBV7-9; 7 bases map to TRBD2. Germline CDR1 and CDR2: SEHNR and FQNEAQ (reference sequence). Trimming removed 4 bases from V and 5 bases from J; junction bases left unmatched: 5. The CDR3 has 13 residues. The DNA of the CDR3 is TGTGCCAGCAGCTACCCCGGGGGGAACGAGCAGTACTTC. Its protein product is CASSYPGGNEQYF.

This chain uses TRBV15 with TRBJ1-2, with D unclear. The CDR3 length is 12 residues. CDR1 and CDR2 from the germline V gene are LNHNV and YYDKDF (reference sequence). V was shortened by 9 bases and J by 4 bases, with 12 bases between the two germline ends. The CDR3 nucleotides are TGTGCCACTGGCGGGGAGTTCTATGGCTACACCTTC. This sequence encodes CATGGEFYGYTF.

This rearrangement joins TRBV6-5 to TRBJ2-5; TRBD1 agrees at 8 bases. The CDR3 length is 17 residues. The germline CDR1 and CDR2 sequences are MNHEY and SVGAGI. The V segment lost 0 bases and the J segment 3 bases; nucleotides outside the gene matches: 9. The CDR3 nucleotides read TGTGCCAGCAGTTACTCGCGGACAGGGACGGCAAAAGAGACCCAGTACTTC. It codes for CASSYSRTGTAKETQYF.